The clone carrying this T cell receptor beta chain was counted ten times or more. The junction differs from germline at one of its ends, possibly a read error. The CDR3 is 15 amino acids. Germline V CDR1 and CDR2: SGHRS, YFSETQ. The data stem from a study of response to subunit inactivated influenza vaccine. MiXCR was run by TCRdb on the RT-PCR reads, yielding one entry per CDR3 protein. The sample has 700,000 to 800,000 distinct CDR3 sequences, 18% seen once; the top ten hold 11%. This chain connects TRBV5-1 to TRBJ2-1; 11 bases match TRBD2. The sample here was PBMCs from blood, taken more than 4 days after vaccination. This clonotype was sampled from a man in his fifties who received an inactivated influenza vaccine. The CDR3 loop reads CASSLRLAGGNEQFF. In nucleotides, the CDR3 is TGTGCCAGCAGTTTAAGGCTAGCGGGAGGTAATGAGCAGTTCTTC.